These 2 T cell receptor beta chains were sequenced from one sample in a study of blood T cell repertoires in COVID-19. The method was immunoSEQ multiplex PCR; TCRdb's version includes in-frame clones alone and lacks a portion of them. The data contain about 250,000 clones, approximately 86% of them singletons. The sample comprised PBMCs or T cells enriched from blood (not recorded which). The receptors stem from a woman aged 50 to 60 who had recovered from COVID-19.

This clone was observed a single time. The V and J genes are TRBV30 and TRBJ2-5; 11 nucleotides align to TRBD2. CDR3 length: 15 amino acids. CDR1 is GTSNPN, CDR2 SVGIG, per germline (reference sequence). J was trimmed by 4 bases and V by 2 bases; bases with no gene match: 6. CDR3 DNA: TGTGCCTGGAGTACACTAGCGGGAGTGCGAGAGACCCAGTACTTC. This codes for CAWSTLAGVRETQYF.

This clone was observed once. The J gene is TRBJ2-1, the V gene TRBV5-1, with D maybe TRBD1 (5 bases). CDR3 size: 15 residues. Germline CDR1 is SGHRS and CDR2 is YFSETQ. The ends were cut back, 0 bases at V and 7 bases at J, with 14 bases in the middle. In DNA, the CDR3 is TGCGCCAGCAGCTTGGAGTTATTGCAGGGAAATGAGCAGTTCTTC. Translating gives CASSLELLQGNEQFF.